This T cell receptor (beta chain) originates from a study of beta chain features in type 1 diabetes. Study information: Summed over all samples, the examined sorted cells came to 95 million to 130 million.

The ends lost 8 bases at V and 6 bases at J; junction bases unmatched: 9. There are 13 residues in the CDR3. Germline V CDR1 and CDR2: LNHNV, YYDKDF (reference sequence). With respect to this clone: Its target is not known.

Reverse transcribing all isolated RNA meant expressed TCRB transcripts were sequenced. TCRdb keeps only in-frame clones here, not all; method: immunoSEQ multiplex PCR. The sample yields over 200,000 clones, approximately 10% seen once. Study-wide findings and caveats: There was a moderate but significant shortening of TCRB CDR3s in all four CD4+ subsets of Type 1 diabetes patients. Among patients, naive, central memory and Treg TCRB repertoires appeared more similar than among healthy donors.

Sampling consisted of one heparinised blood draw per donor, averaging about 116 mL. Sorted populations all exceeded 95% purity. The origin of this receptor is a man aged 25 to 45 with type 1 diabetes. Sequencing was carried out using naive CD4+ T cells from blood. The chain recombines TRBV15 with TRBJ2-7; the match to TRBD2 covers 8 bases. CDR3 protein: CATRNSGGSEQYF. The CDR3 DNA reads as TGTGCCACCCGGAACAGCGGGGGCTCCGAGCAGTACTTC.